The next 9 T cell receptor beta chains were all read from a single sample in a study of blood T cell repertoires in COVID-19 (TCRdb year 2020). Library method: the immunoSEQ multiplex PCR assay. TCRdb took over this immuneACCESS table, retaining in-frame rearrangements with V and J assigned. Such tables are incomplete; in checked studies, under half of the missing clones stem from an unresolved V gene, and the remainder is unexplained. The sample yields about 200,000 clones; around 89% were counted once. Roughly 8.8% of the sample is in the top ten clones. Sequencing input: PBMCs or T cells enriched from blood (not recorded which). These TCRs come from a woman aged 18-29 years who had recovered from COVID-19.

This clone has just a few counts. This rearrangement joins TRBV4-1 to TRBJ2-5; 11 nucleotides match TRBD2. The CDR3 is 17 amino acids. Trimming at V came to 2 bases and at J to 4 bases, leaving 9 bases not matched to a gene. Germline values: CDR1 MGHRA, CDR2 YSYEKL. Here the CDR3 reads CASSQLLAGGTGETQYF. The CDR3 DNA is TGCGCCAGCAGCCAACTCCTAGCGGGGGGCACTGGAGAGACCCAGTACTTC.

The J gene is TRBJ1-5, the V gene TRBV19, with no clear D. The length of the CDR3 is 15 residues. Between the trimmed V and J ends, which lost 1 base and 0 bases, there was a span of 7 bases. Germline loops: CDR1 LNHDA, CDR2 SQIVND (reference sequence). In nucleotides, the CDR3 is TGTGCCAGTAGTATAGGAGGGAATAGCAATCAGCCCCAGCATTTT. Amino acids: CASSIGGNSNQPQHF.

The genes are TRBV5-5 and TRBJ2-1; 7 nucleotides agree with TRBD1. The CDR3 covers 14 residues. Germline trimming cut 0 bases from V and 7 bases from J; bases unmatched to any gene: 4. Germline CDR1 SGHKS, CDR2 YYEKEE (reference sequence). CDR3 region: CASSLEGASNEQFF. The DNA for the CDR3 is TGTGCCAGCAGCTTGGAGGGGGCGTCAAATGAGCAGTTCTTC.

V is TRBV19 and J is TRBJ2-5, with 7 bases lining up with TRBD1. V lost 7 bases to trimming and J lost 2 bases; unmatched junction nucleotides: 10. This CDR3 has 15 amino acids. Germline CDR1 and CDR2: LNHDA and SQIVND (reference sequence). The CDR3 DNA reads TGTGCCAGTAAGAGACAGGGTGGGTTTCAAGAGACCCAGTACTTC. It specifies CASKRQGGFQETQYF.

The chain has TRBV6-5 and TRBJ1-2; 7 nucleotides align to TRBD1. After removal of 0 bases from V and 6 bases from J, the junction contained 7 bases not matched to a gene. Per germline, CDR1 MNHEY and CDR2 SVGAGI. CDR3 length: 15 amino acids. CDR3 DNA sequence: TGTGCCAGCAGTTACTCCCGCAGGGGGGCGAATGGCTACACCTTC. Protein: CASSYSRRGANGYTF.

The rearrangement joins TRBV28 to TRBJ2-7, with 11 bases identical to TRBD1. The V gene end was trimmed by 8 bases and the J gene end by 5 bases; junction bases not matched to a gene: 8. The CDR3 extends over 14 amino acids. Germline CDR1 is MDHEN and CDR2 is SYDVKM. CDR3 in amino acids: CASRPGQGVHEQYF. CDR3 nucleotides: TGTGCCAGCCGCCCGGGACAGGGGGTCCACGAGCAGTACTTC.

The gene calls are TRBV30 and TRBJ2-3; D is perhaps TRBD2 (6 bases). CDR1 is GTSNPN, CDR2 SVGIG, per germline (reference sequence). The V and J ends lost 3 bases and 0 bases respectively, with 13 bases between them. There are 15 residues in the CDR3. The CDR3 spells CAWRRQDYSTDTQYF. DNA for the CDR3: TGTGCCTGGAGAAGGCAGGACTATAGCACAGATACGCAGTATTTT.

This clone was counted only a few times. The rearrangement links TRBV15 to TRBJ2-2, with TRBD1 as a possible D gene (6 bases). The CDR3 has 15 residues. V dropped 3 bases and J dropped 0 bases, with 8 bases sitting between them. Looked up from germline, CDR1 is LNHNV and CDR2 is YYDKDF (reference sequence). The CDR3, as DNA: TGTGCCACCAGCAGCGGACAGACGAACACCGGGGAGCTGTTTTTT. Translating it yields CATSSGQTNTGELFF. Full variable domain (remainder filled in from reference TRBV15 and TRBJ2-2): DAMVIQNPRYQVTQFGKPVTLSCSQTLNHNVMYWYQQKSSQAPKLLFHYYDKDFNNEADTPDNFQSRRPNTSFCFLDIRSPGLGDTAMYLCATSSGQTNTGELFFGEGSRLTVL.

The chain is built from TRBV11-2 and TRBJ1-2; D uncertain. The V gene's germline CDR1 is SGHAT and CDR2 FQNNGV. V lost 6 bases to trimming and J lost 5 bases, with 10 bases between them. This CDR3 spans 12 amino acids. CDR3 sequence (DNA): TGTGCCAGCAGTGATGAGGGTTATGGCTACACCTTC. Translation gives CASSDEGYGYTF.